Listed below are T cell receptor beta chains from one sample, sequenced in a study of shared clonotypes between healthy human individuals. Only in-frame clones appear in the TCRdb table, and some are missing; sequencing was by immunoSEQ multiplex PCR. In the table there are 550,000 to 750,000 clones, around 95% of which are singletons. The source material was naive CD8+ T cells sorted from blood. Receptors originate from a woman aged 30 to 39 in good health. The CDR3 runs from the conserved cysteine through the conserved F or W. D genes are given only for firm matches. The listing skips clone size in some rows; elsewhere it reads once, few, many or a size class.

D: .
V: TRBV29-1
J: TRBJ1-1
size: .
DNA: TGCAGCGTTGCGGTTGAGGGCACTGAAGCTTTCTTT
CDR3: CSVAVEGTEAFF

D: .
V: TRBV5-1
J: TRBJ1-1
size: once
DNA: TGCGCCAGCAGCTTGAGCGGAAACATGAACACTGAAGCTTTCTTT
CDR3: CASSLSGNMNTEAFF

D: .
V: TRBV5-1
J: TRBJ1-2
size: once
DNA: TGCGCCAGCAGCGACGACACAGCTAACTATGGCTACACCTTC
CDR3: CASSDDTANYGYTF

D: .
V: TRBV6-1
J: TRBJ2-7
size: .
DNA: TGTGCCACCAAGACTAGAGGGTACTACGAGCAGTACTTC
CDR3: CATKTRGYYEQYF

D: .
V: TRBV30
J: TRBJ1-2
size: .
DNA: TGTGCCTGGAGTGTTAACGGGATTATCCTTGGGGGTGGCTACACCTTC
CDR3: CAWSVNGIILGGGYTF

D: TRBD1
V: TRBV7-8
J: TRBJ1-1
size: once
DNA: TGTGCCAGCAGCCCGCGGGACAGGGAGGGGACTGAAGCTTTCTTT
CDR3: CASSPRDREGTEAFF

D: .
V: TRBV11-2
J: TRBJ1-2
size: .
DNA: TGTGCCAGCAGCTTAGGGGGTGATGGCTACACCTTC
CDR3: CASSLGGDGYTF

D: TRBD1
V: TRBV7-8
J: TRBJ2-3
size: .
DNA: TGTGCCAGCAGCTTGGGACAGGTCACAGATACGCAGTATTTT
CDR3: CASSLGQVTDTQYF

D: TRBD2
V: TRBV7-3
J: TRBJ2-3
size: .
DNA: TGTGCCAGCAGCTTGTCTCTAGCGGGAGCGTTTCCTACAGATACGCAGTATTTT
CDR3: CASSLSLAGAFPTDTQYF

D: TRBD2
V: TRBV15
J: TRBJ2-3
size: .
DNA: TGTGCCACCAGCAAACAAGCCGGGACTAGCGGGAGAGAAGGCACAGATACGCAGTATTTT
CDR3: CATSKQAGTSGREGTDTQYF

D: .
V: TRBV5-6
J: TRBJ2-1
size: .
DNA: TGTGCCAGCAGCCCAGGGGACGGAGAGCAGTTCTTC
CDR3: CASSPGDGEQFF

D: TRBD2
V: TRBV6-5
J: TRBJ2-7
size: .
DNA: TGTGCCAGCAGCCAAGCGGGGAACGAGCAGTACTTC
CDR3: CASSQAGNEQYF

D: TRBD1
V: TRBV7-9
J: TRBJ1-3
size: .
DNA: TGTGCCAGCAGCACCAGGGACAGTCAAGTAAACACCATATATTTT
CDR3: CASSTRDSQVNTIYF

D: TRBD1
V: TRBV28
J: TRBJ2-7
size: .
DNA: TGTGCCAGCAGTCCCTTGGGGACAGGGCTTGTGGGGTTTTACGAGCAGTACTTC
CDR3: CASSPLGTGLVGFYEQYF

D: .
V: TRBV2
J: TRBJ1-1
size: few
DNA: TGTGCCAGCAACCACAGGAGGAACACTGAAGCTTTCTTT
CDR3: CASNHRRNTEAFF

D: TRBD2
V: TRBV7-9
J: TRBJ2-1
size: .
DNA: TGTGCCAGCAGCTCAGACAAACTAGCGGGAGGGCCTGCCCTGCATGAGCAGTTCTTC
CDR3: CASSSDKLAGGPALHEQFF

D: .
V: TRBV4-1
J: TRBJ2-1
size: .
DNA: TGCGCCAGCAGCCAAGATTACGCGGACTCCTACAATGAGCAGTTCTTC
CDR3: CASSQDYADSYNEQFF

D: TRBD1
V: TRBV28
J: TRBJ2-7
size: .
DNA: TGTGCCAGCCGCACGGAAGACAGGGTCCCCTACGAGCAGTACTTC
CDR3: CASRTEDRVPYEQYF

D: TRBD1
V: TRBV2
J: TRBJ2-1
size: once
DNA: TGTGCCAGCAGTCCCCCGGGACAGGGAGGGGTCAATGAGCAGTTCTTC
CDR3: CASSPPGQGGVNEQFF

D: .
V: TRBV5-1
J: TRBJ1-5
size: .
DNA: TGCGCCAGCAACTCCCCTTTAGGGCAGGGTAGCAATCAGCCCCAGCATTTT
CDR3: CASNSPLGQGSNQPQHF

D: .
V: TRBV7-9
J: TRBJ1-3
size: .
DNA: TGTGCCAGCGGCCCAAGGACGGGCTCTGGAAACACCATATATTTT
CDR3: CASGPRTGSGNTIYF

D: TRBD1
V: TRBV19
J: TRBJ1-1
size: .
DNA: TGTGCCACTAAAGACAGGGCGACGGTGAACACTGAAGCTTTCTTT
CDR3: CATKDRATVNTEAFF

D: .
V: TRBV27
J: TRBJ2-7
size: .
DNA: TGTGCCAGCAGTTTATACGAGCAGTACTTC
CDR3: CASSLYEQYF

D: TRBD2
V: TRBV27
J: TRBJ2-7
size: .
DNA: TGTGCCAGCAGTTTGGGGACTAAGAACCTCCAGCAGTACTTC
CDR3: CASSLGTKNLQQYF

D: .
V: TRBV14
J: TRBJ2-7
size: .
DNA: TGTGCCAGCAGCGTTCTAGACTCCTACGAGCAGTACTTC
CDR3: CASSVLDSYEQYF

D: .
V: TRBV11-2
J: TRBJ1-4
size: .
DNA: TGTGCCAGCAGCATCCGACCAGGTGGCCAGTCTCATAATGAAAAACTGTTTTTT
CDR3: CASSIRPGGQSHNEKLFF

D: TRBD2
V: TRBV27
J: TRBJ2-7
size: .
DNA: TGTGCCAGCAGTTTAGCGGGAGAATGGTACGAGCAGTACTTC
CDR3: CASSLAGEWYEQYF

D: .
V: TRBV28
J: TRBJ1-5
size: .
DNA: TGTGCCAGCAGTAATTGGGTCGGCAATCAGCCCCAGCATTTT
CDR3: CASSNWVGNQPQHF

D: .
V: TRBV4-1
J: TRBJ2-1
size: once
DNA: TGCGCCAGCAGCCAAGGGCAGGGTTCTATCAATGAGCAGTTCTTC
CDR3: CASSQGQGSINEQFF

D: TRBD1
V: TRBV7-2
J: TRBJ2-1
size: .
DNA: TGTGCCAGCAGCTCCGGGACAGGGGGCTGGCTGGGCCATGAGCAGTTCTTC
CDR3: CASSSGTGGWLGHEQFF

D: .
V: TRBV10-3
J: TRBJ1-1
size: .
DNA: TGTGCCATCAGGCCGACAGAATCTATGAACACTGAAGCTTTCTTT
CDR3: CAIRPTESMNTEAFF

D: .
V: TRBV28
J: TRBJ2-3
size: .
DNA: TGTGCCAGCAGTCCCGCCCGTGGGGATACGCAGTATTTT
CDR3: CASSPARGDTQYF

D: .
V: TRBV13
J: TRBJ2-1
size: once
DNA: TGTGCCAGCAGCACGCGTTTGGCGGGACCCGACAATGAGCAGTTCTTC
CDR3: CASSTRLAGPDNEQFF

D: .
V: TRBV28
J: TRBJ2-3
size: .
DNA: TGTGCCAGCAGCTCAGACACTAGCACAGATACGCAGTATTTT
CDR3: CASSSDTSTDTQYF

D: .
V: TRBV5-6
J: TRBJ2-3
size: .
DNA: TGTGCCAGCAGCTCGACAGCCTACACAGATACGCAGTATTTT
CDR3: CASSSTAYTDTQYF

D: TRBD1
V: TRBV10-1
J: TRBJ2-7
size: .
DNA: TGCGCCAGCAGCGAGACAGGGGGCAGGTACGAGCAGTACTTC
CDR3: CASSETGGRYEQYF

D: TRBD2
V: TRBV5-1
J: TRBJ2-1
size: .
DNA: TGCGCCAGCTCCGACACTAGCGGGAATGAGCAGTTCTTC
CDR3: CASSDTSGNEQFF

D: .
V: TRBV29-1
J: TRBJ1-1
size: .
DNA: TGCAGCGTTGACAGGGGCCCAGCTTTCTTT
CDR3: CSVDRGPAFF

D: .
V: TRBV28
J: TRBJ2-1
size: .
DNA: TGTGCCAGCAGTTTGGGTCTAGCGTACAATGAGCAGTTCTTC
CDR3: CASSLGLAYNEQFF

D: .
V: TRBV28
J: TRBJ2-7
size: .
DNA: TGTGCCAGCAGTTTCGGCAGGAACTCCTACGAGCAGTACTTC
CDR3: CASSFGRNSYEQYF

D: .
V: TRBV25-1
J: TRBJ1-3
size: .
DNA: TGTGCCAGCAGTGAATGGGACGCCGTCTCTGGAAACACCATATATTTT
CDR3: CASSEWDAVSGNTIYF